A single sample gave rise to the 5 T cell receptor beta chains below, sequenced in a study of blood T cell repertoires in COVID-19. TCRdb's table, derived via immunoSEQ multiplex PCR, lists solely in-frame clones and lacks some. The sample consists of about 200,000 clones, roughly 85% of them appearing once. The sample comprised peripheral blood. Receptors originate from a woman of 80 years or more with acute or convalescent COVID-19.

The rearrangement links TRBV5-1 to TRBJ2-1; D unresolved. The CDR3 is 16 amino acids. Germline lookup yields CDR1 SGHRS and CDR2 YFSETQ. V was pared by 4 bases and J by 0 bases, with 14 bases between. CDR3 bases: TGCGCCAGCAGCCTTGTAATGGCTAGCTCCTACAATGAGCAGTTCTTC. As protein: CASSLVMASSYNEQFF.

This clone has more than one count but fewer than ten. The genes are TRBV24-1 and TRBJ2-2, with 7 bases fitting TRBD2. V lost 7 bases and J lost 7; bases outside the gene matches: 11. CDR3 length: 15 residues. Germline V gene lookup returns CDR1 KGHDR and CDR2 SFDVKD. The chain's CDR3 is CATRFGGGPHGELFF. CDR3 nucleotides: TGTGCCACCAGGTTCGGGGGAGGGCCTCACGGGGAGCTGTTTTTT.

The genes are TRBV5-6 and TRBJ1-6; D is unclear. Germline V gives CDR1 SGHDT, CDR2 YYEEEE. The CDR3 is 17 residues long. Deletions cut 0 bases from V and 0 bases from J, with 10 bases between. CDR3 amino acids: CASSLGLGSSYNSPLHF. In DNA, the CDR3 is TGTGCCAGCAGCTTGGGACTCGGAAGCTCCTATAATTCACCCCTCCACTTT. The full variable domain, in which reference TRBV5-6 and TRBJ1-6 provide the parts outside the CDR3, is DAGVTQSPTHLIKTRGQQVTLRCSPKSGHDTVSWYQQALGQGPQFIFQYYEEEERQRGNFPDRFSGHQFPNYSSELNVNALLLGDSALYLCASSLGLGSSYNSPLHFGNGTRLTVT.

The V gene is TRBV5-1, the J gene TRBJ2-1; TRBD2 matches 10 bases. The ends lost 6 bases at V and 4 bases at J; junction bases unmatched: 13. The CDR3 spans 17 residues. The germline V gene encodes CDR1 SGHRS and CDR2 YFSETQ. CDR3 sequence reads: CASKPTSGYAAYNEQFF. The CDR3 coding sequence is TGCGCCAGCAAACCGACTAGCGGGTATGCTGCTTACAATGAGCAGTTCTTC. Variable domain in full (rest from reference TRBV5-1 and TRBJ2-1): KAGVTQTPRYLIKTRGQQVTLSCSPISGHRSVSWYQQTPGQGLQFLFEYFSETQRNKGNFPGRFSGRQFSNSRSEMNVSTLELGDSALYLCASKPTSGYAAYNEQFFGPGTRLTVL.

The V call is TRBV7-2, the J call TRBJ1-6, with D possibly TRBD1 on 5 matching bases. Trimming pared 1 base from V and 7 bases from J, leaving 11 bases between. This CDR3 is built from 15 residues. CDR1 is SGHTA and CDR2 is FQGNSA in the germline V gene. The DNA for the CDR3 is TGTGCCAGCAGCTTAGTTCCGGAGGGGAATTCACCCCTCCACTTT. Its protein is CASSLVPEGNSPLHF.